A selection of T cell receptor beta chains follows, all from one sample in a study of blood T cell repertoires in COVID-19. Some clones are missing from TCRdb's copy, which holds only in-frame ones; the method was immunoSEQ multiplex PCR. The table shows nearly 40,000 clones, with approximately 90% occurring only once. Sequencing was carried out using peripheral blood. The receptors here all came from a man between 45 and 60 years old in a cohort sampled during active COVID-19. CDR3s leave out the opening cysteine and the closing phenylalanine or tryptophan.

J	V	length	CDR3
TRBJ1-1	TRBV5-1	15	ASSSDLSQGADTEAF
TRBJ2-3	TRBV15	12	ATSREERWDTQY
TRBJ2-4	TRBV15	14	ATAQAGEVTKNIQY
TRBJ1-2	TRBV25-1	13	ASSEFGVLGYGYT
TRBJ1-1	TRBV11-2	14	ASSLKRTGRSTEAF
TRBJ1-2	TRBV4-3	12	ASSRGGANYGYT
TRBJ2-2	TRBV9	14	ASSVDGQGAAGELF
TRBJ1-2	TRBV7-9	13	ASSPNFRGSTGYT
TRBJ1-1	TRBV18	14	ASSPRDSSLSTEAF
TRBJ2-2	TRBV5-1	12	ASLAGGLPGELF
TRBJ2-7	TRBV9	12	ASSVGPQGNEQY
TRBJ2-6	TRBV7-6	15	ASSLAALPSGANVLT
TRBJ2-5	TRBV15	17	ATSRDGVGQGRFQETQY